This entry is about one T cell receptor (beta chain). No antigen is known for it. The source of the sample is a study of T cell responses to AZD1222 COVID-19 vaccine. Findings of the study overall: In a largely white British group with more females than males, clonal diversity was possibly underestimated. The study found Spike-specific TCR breadth and depth rose after two AZD1222 doses.

Clones were read by immunoSEQ multiplex PCR, and TCRdb kept only the in-frame ones, dropping some. The table shows more than 95,000 clones, with approximately 91% occurring only once. The CDR3 is 15 amino acids. The ends were cut back, 5 bases at V and 4 bases at J, with 17 bases in the middle. The V gene's germline CDR1 is KGHSH and CDR2 LQKENI. The sequence was obtained from an adult in good health. This sample comprised peripheral blood, obtained on day 0 of AZD1222 vaccination. V is TRBV18 and J is TRBJ1-2; unclear D gene. The CDR3 here is CASSEDPTVGYGYTF. The CDR3 DNA follows: TGTGCCAGCTCAGAGGACCCAACTGTAGGCTATGGCTACACCTTC.